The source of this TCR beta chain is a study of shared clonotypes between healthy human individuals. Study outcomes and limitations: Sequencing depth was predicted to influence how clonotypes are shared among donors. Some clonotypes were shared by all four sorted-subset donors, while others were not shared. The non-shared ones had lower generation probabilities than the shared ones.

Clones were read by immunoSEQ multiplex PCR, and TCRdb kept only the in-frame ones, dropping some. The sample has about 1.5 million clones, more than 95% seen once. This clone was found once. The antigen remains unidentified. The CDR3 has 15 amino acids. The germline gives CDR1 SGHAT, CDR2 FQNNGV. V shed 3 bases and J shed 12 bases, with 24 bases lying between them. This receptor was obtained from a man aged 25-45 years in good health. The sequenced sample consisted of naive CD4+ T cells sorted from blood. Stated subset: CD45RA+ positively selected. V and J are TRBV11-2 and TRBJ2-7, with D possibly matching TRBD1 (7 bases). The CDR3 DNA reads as TGTGCCAGCAGCTTGCTCAGGGGGGCCGGGGCGGGCATGTACTTC. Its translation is CASSLLRGAGAGMYF.